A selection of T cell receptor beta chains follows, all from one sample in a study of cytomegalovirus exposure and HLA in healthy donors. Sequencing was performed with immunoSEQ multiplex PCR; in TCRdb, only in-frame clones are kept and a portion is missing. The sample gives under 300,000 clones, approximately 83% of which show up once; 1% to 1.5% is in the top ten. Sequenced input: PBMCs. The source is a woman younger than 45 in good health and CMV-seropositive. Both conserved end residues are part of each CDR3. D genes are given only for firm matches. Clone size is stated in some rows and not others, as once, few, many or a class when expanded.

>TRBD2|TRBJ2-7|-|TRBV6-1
CASSDGGRAGGQNYEQYF
TGTGCCAGCAGTGATGGAGGTCGCGCGGGAGGGCAGAACTACGAGCAGTACTTC
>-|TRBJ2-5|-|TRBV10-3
CATQQGQETQYF
TGTGCCACCCAACAGGGTCAAGAGACCCAGTACTTC
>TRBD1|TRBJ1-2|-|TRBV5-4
CASTAGGSYGYTF
TGTGCCAGCACGGCAGGGGGTTCCTATGGCTACACCTTC
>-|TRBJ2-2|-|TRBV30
CAWSVPSSVEAGELFF
TGTGCCTGGAGTGTACCGTCTAGCGTGGAGGCCGGGGAGCTGTTTTTT
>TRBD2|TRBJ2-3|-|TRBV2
CASKVGLAGYTDTQYF
TGTGCCAGCAAGGTGGGCCTAGCGGGATACACAGATACGCAGTATTTT
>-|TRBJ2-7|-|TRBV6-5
CASSPTTREQYF
TGTGCCAGCAGTCCTACTACGCGCGAGCAGTACTTC
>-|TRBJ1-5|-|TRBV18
CASSPGFNQPQHF
TGTGCCAGCTCCCCTGGCTTCAATCAGCCCCAGCATTTT
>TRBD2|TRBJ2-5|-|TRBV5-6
CASSSRLAGGEETQYF
TGTGCCAGCAGCTCAAGACTAGCGGGAGGGGAAGAGACCCAGTACTTC
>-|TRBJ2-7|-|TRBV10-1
CASSEVGAYYEQYF
TGCGCCAGCAGTGAGGTGGGGGCGTACTACGAGCAGTACTTC
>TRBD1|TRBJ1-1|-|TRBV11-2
CASSPGQGFSEAFF
TGTGCCAGCAGCCCGGGACAGGGGTTCTCTGAAGCTTTCTTT
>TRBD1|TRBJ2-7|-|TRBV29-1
CSVERPQGATYEQYF
TGCAGCGTTGAACGTCCGCAGGGGGCCACCTACGAGCAGTACTTC
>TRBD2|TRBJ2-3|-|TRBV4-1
CASKRGRLAGLTDTQYF
TGCGCCTCAAAGAGGGGGAGACTAGCGGGGCTCACAGATACGCAGTATTTT
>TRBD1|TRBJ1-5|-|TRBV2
CASSQQGAFNQPQHF
TGTGCCAGCAGTCAACAGGGGGCCTTCAATCAGCCCCAGCATTTT
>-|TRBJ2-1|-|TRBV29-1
CSVVHGDNEQFF
TGCAGCGTTGTTCACGGGGACAATGAGCAGTTCTTC
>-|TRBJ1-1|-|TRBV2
CASRSTGGYTEAFF
TGTGCCAGCAGGAGTACGGGGGGCTACACTGAAGCTTTCTTT
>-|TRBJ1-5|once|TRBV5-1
CASSLGGGGEDQPQHF
TGCGCCAGCAGCTTGGGGGGCGGAGGGGAAGATCAGCCCCAGCATTTT
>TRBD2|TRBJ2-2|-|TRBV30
CAWSVSGTRTGELFF
TGTGCCTGGAGTGTTAGCGGGACCCGCACCGGGGAGCTGTTTTTT
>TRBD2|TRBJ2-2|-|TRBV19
CASTPPLAGDGRHPGELFF
TGTGCCAGTACTCCTCCACTAGCGGGAGACGGACGGCACCCCGGGGAGCTGTTTTTT
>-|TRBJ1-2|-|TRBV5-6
CASSLDRTDYGYTF
TGTGCCAGCAGCTTGGACCGGACAGACTATGGCTACACCTTC
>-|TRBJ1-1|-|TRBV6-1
CASIKNTEAFF
TGTGCCAGCATAAAGAACACTGAAGCTTTCTTT
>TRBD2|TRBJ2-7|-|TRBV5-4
CASSSGTADEQYF
TGTGCCAGCAGCAGCGGGACGGCTGACGAGCAGTACTTC
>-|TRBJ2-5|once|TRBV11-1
CASSLNSGQETQYF
TGTGCCAGCAGCTTAAATAGCGGCCAAGAGACCCAGTACTTC
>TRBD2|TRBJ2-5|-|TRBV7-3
CASSSTSGNLETQYF
TGTGCCAGCAGCTCGACTAGCGGAAATTTGGAGACCCAGTACTTC
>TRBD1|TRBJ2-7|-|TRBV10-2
CASSHTPGQGPLYEQYF
TGCGCCAGCAGTCACACTCCGGGACAGGGCCCTTTGTACGAGCAGTACTTC
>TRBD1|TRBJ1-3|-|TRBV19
CASNDRGGGNTIYF
TGTGCCAGCAATGACAGGGGCGGTGGAAACACCATATATTTT
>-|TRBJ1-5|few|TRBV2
CASSVGYSNQPQHF
TGTGCCAGCAGTGTCGGGTATAGCAATCAGCCCCAGCATTTT
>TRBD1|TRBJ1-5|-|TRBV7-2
CASRKGTGPNQPQHF
TGTGCCAGCAGAAAAGGGACAGGACCCAATCAGCCCCAGCATTTT
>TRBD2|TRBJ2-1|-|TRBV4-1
CASSQPGLASGGEQFF
TGCGCCAGCAGCCAACCGGGACTAGCGTCCGGGGGTGAGCAGTTCTTC
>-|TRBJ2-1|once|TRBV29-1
CSVDDDGSSYNEQFF
TGCAGCGTCGACGATGATGGGAGCTCCTACAATGAGCAGTTCTTC
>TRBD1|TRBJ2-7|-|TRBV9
CASGTGFGTGVTEQYF
TGTGCCAGCGGCACCGGATTTGGGACAGGGGTTACCGAGCAGTACTTC
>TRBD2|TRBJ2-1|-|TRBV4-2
CASSQDGGLAGVVDEQFF
TGTGCCAGCAGCCAAGATGGAGGGCTAGCGGGAGTAGTAGATGAGCAGTTCTTC
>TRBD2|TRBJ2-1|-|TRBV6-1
CASKEATSGSYEQFF
TGTGCCAGCAAGGAAGCCACTAGCGGGAGCTATGAGCAGTTCTTC
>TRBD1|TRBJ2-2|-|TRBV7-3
CASSSGQGNTGELFF
TGTGCCAGCAGCTCAGGACAGGGGAACACCGGGGAGCTGTTTTTT
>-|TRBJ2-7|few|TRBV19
CASSGRDRRYEQYF
TGTGCCAGTAGTGGGAGGGACAGGCGCTACGAGCAGTACTTC
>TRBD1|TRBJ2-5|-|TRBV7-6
CASRPTGGETQYF
TGTGCCAGCAGACCGACAGGGGGAGAGACCCAGTACTTC
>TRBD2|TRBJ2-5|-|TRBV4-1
CASSQAGLAGETQYF
TGCGCCAGCAGCCAAGCGGGACTAGCGGGAGAGACCCAGTACTTC
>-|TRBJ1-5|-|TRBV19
CASRYPTEQTSNQPQHF
TGTGCCAGTAGATACCCGACAGAACAGACTAGCAATCAGCCCCAGCATTTT
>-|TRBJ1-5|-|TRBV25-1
CASSGEGGAPQHF
TGTGCCAGCAGTGGGGAGGGGGGGGCGCCCCAGCATTTT
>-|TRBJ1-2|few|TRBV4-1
CASSQDGPGDYGYTF
TGCGCCAGCAGCCAAGATGGGCCCGGGGACTATGGCTACACCTTC
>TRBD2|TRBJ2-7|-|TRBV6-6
CASSYGRGSYEQYF
TGTGCCAGCAGTTACGGGAGGGGAAGCTACGAGCAGTACTTC
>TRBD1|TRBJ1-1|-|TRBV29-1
CSVAWDRVSEAFF
TGCAGCGTTGCTTGGGACAGGGTATCTGAAGCTTTCTTT
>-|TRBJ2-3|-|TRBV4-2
CASSPDFGQYTDTQYF
TGTGCCAGCAGCCCGGATTTTGGGCAGTACACAGATACGCAGTATTTT
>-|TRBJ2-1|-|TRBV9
CASSVRGDWPHNEQFF
TGTGCCAGCAGCGTACGAGGGGACTGGCCCCACAATGAGCAGTTCTTC
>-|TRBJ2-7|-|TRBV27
CASTPFGNPTYEQYF
TGTGCCAGCACCCCTTTCGGGAACCCGACCTACGAGCAGTACTTC
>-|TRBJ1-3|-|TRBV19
CASSRGSGNTIYF
TGTGCCAGTAGCAGGGGTTCTGGAAACACCATATATTTT
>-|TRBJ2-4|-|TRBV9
CASSVGNGGLFNIQYF
TGTGCCAGCAGCGTAGGGAATGGTGGACTATTCAACATTCAGTACTTC
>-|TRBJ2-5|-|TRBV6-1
CASSRDNASGETQYF
TGTGCCAGCAGTAGGGATAATGCCAGCGGGGAGACCCAGTACTTC
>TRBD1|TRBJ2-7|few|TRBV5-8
CASSAQGAGEQYF
TGTGCCAGCAGCGCGCAGGGGGCGGGCGAGCAGTACTTC
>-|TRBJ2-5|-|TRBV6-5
CASRAETYQETQYF
TGTGCCAGCAGGGCGGAAACGTACCAAGAGACCCAGTACTTC
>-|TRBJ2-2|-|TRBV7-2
CASSLDGRWGELFF
TGTGCCAGCAGCTTAGATGGGAGGTGGGGGGAGCTGTTTTTT
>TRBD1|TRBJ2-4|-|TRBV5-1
CASSWGQAAKNIQYF
TGCGCCAGCAGCTGGGGACAGGCTGCCAAAAACATTCAGTACTTC
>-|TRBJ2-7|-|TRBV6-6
CASTAPDSSYEQYF
TGTGCCAGCACCGCCCCGGACTCCTCCTACGAGCAGTACTTC
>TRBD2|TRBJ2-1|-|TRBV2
CASSEAGLAGLGEVEQFF
TGTGCCAGCAGTGAAGCAGGGCTAGCGGGCCTCGGGGAGGTGGAGCAGTTCTTC
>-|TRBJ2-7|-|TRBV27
CASSLEGSYEQYF
TGTGCCAGCAGTTTGGAGGGTTCCTACGAGCAGTACTTC
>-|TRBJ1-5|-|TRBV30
CAWSHTNQPQHF
TGTGCCTGGAGTCACACCAATCAGCCCCAGCATTTT
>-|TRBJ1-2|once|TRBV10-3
CAISEAAWAGDYGYTF
TGTGCCATCAGTGAGGCCGCCTGGGCAGGGGACTATGGCTACACCTTC
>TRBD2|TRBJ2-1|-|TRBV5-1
CASSLGVLAGGNSSYNEQFF
TGCGCCAGCAGCTTGGGGGTCCTAGCGGGAGGGAATAGCTCCTACAATGAGCAGTTCTTC
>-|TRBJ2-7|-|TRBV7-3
CASAPVGGYEQYF
TGTGCCAGCGCACCCGTGGGGGGTTACGAGCAGTACTTC
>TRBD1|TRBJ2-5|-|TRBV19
CASSIRGQGWSETQYF
TGTGCCAGTAGTATTCGGGGACAGGGGTGGTCGGAGACCCAGTACTTC
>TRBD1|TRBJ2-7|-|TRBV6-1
CASSLGQALTYEQYF
TGTGCCAGCAGTTTGGGACAGGCCTTAACCTACGAGCAGTACTTC